This TCR beta chain was recorded in a study of Ad26.COV2.S vaccination and SARS-CoV-2 variants. Study in general: Ad26.COV2.S was injected intramuscularly once or twice, 56 days apart.

Noted treatment: some 19 received Ad26.COV2.S at low or high dose, single or two shots; 5 received placebo; per-sample allocation not given. Collection of the samples took place on day 63 after the first injection of vaccine or placebo. Wuhan-strain spike was delivered by a replication-incompetent Ad26 vector. Profiled with immunoSEQ multiplex PCR; TCRdb holds only in-frame clones, not every one. The sample yields over 400,000 clones, 89% seen once. There are 18 residues in the CDR3. The V segment lost 4 bases and the J segment 4 bases; nucleotides outside the gene matches: 17. This clone was found once.

Material: peripheral blood, obtained in a trial of Ad26.COV2.S vaccine versus placebo. The chain is built from TRBV5-3 and TRBJ1-5, with 7 nucleotides matching TRBD1. TRBV5-3 is an open reading frame, and its role is uncertain. The receptor's source is a person aged 18-65 years who received the Ad26.COV2.S COVID-19 vaccine or a placebo. The CDR3: CARSGAPLPGQTNQPQHF. The CDR3 DNA reads as TGTGCCAGAAGCGGAGCCCCCCTCCCGGGACAGACTAATCAGCCCCAGCATTTT.